This T cell receptor (beta chain) was identified during a study of T cells in Graves' hyperthyroidism and ophthalmopathy. This clonotype has a count of ten or more. This CDR3 spans 12 amino acids. Trimming removed 8 bases from V and 3 bases from J, with 11 bases in between. Germline assignment: CDR1 SNHLY and CDR2 FYNNEI. Amplified TCR beta CDR3 regions came from RNA transcripts. TCR CDR3 underwent first-round RT-PCR with the HTBI primer set. TCRdb recomputed calls from the multiplex PCR reads with MiXCR, one row per CDR3 protein. The table records hundreds of thousands of distinct CDR3 sequences, about 16% of them present only once.

The sample comprised blood. The receptor comes from a woman aged 30 to 39 with Graves' hyperthyroidism. The chain links TRBV2 to TRBJ2-7; D may be TRBD1 (6 bases). The CDR3 region is CASHIRGYEQYF. As DNA, the CDR3 is TGTGCCAGCCATATCAGGGGCTACGAGCAGTACTTC.